The count of the clone carrying this T cell receptor (beta chain) is one. This specimen comes from a study of blood T cell repertoires in COVID-19. Study at large: The United States, Italy and Spain provided the acute and convalescent COVID-19 samples.

Original handling: By means of reference gene primer amplification, nucleated cell counts were estimated. Generated by immunoSEQ multiplex PCR, the TCRdb table keeps only in-frame clones and is missing some. V, J and clone size were drawn from that table, and D and trimming were deduced from the DNA. The profile shows 350,000 to 450,000 clones, around 87% of them singletons. Enrolled during active infection, Seattle patients were then followed longitudinally. Sequenced sample: peripheral blood. This receptor was taken from a woman in her sixties with COVID-19, enrolled during active disease.

DNA of the CDR3: TGTGCCAGTAGTTTGGAGGGATTAACGCCCTATAGCAATCAGCCCCAGCATTTT. Its translation is CASSLEGLTPYSNQPQHF. The J gene is TRBJ1-5, the V gene TRBV19, with no clear D. This CDR3 comprises 18 residues. Trimming took off 5 bases at V and 0 bases at J, with 20 bases between the two ends. Germline values: CDR1 LNHDA, CDR2 SQIVND (reference sequence).